These T cell receptor beta chains were read from a single sample in a study of blood T cell repertoires in COVID-19. The repertoire was sequenced with immunoSEQ multiplex PCR; TCRdb's copy has only in-frame clones and lacks some. The sample has about 130,000 clones; about 89% are singletons. Sequences were obtained from peripheral blood. These TCRs come from a man aged 45-65 years with active COVID-19. The CDR3 runs from the conserved cysteine through the conserved F or W. The order of the fields is CDR3 length, D gene, V gene, clone size, J gene, CDR3 protein, CDR3 DNA. D genes are given only for firm matches. Some rows mark clone size as missing; the rest say once, few, many or name a class of expanded clone.

CDR3 length: 17
D gene: NA
V gene: TRBV9
clone size: NA
J gene: TRBJ2-1
CDR3 protein: CASSVDSGTPVSNEQFF
CDR3 DNA: TGTGCCAGCAGCGTGGACTCCGGGACACCGGTCTCAAATGAGCAGTTCTTC

CDR3 length: 14
D gene: NA
V gene: TRBV5-6
clone size: NA
J gene: TRBJ2-5
CDR3 protein: CASSLVVIQETQYF
CDR3 DNA: TGTGCCAGCAGCTTGGTCGTTATTCAAGAGACCCAGTACTTC

CDR3 length: 12
D gene: NA
V gene: TRBV12-3/TRBV12-4
clone size: NA
J gene: TRBJ1-1
CDR3 protein: CASSLRQPEAFF
CDR3 DNA: TGTGCCAGCAGTTTGAGACAGCCTGAAGCTTTCTTT

CDR3 length: 13
D gene: NA
V gene: TRBV12-3/TRBV12-4
clone size: NA
J gene: TRBJ2-7
CDR3 protein: CASSFRDFYEQYF
CDR3 DNA: TGTGCCAGCAGTTTTCGGGATTTCTACGAGCAGTACTTC

CDR3 length: 18
D gene: NA
V gene: TRBV5-1
clone size: once
J gene: TRBJ1-3
CDR3 protein: CASSPGRDNHLSGNTIYF
CDR3 DNA: TGCGCCAGCAGCCCGGGGAGGGACAACCACCTCTCTGGAAACACCATATATTTT

CDR3 length: 15
D gene: TRBD1
V gene: TRBV5-1
clone size: few
J gene: TRBJ1-5
CDR3 protein: CASSEGQGKNQPQHF
CDR3 DNA: TGCGCCAGCAGCGAGGGACAGGGGAAAAATCAGCCCCAGCATTTT

CDR3 length: 16
D gene: NA
V gene: TRBV11-2
clone size: once
J gene: TRBJ2-2
CDR3 protein: CASSTHYRENTGELFF
CDR3 DNA: TGTGCCAGCAGCACTCACTACAGGGAGAATACCGGGGAGCTGTTTTTT

CDR3 length: 15
D gene: NA
V gene: TRBV18
clone size: NA
J gene: TRBJ2-1
CDR3 protein: CASSPTAVDYNEQFF
CDR3 DNA: TGTGCCAGCTCACCAACGGCGGTTGACTACAATGAGCAGTTCTTC

CDR3 length: 13
D gene: TRBD1
V gene: TRBV29-1
clone size: NA
J gene: TRBJ2-7
CDR3 protein: CSVDAQGVSEQYF
CDR3 DNA: TGCAGCGTTGACGCACAGGGGGTCAGCGAGCAGTACTTC

CDR3 length: 14
D gene: NA
V gene: TRBV6-2/TRBV6-3
clone size: NA
J gene: TRBJ2-1
CDR3 protein: CASSWGLAHNEQFF
CDR3 DNA: TGTGCCAGCAGTTGGGGACTGGCCCATAATGAGCAGTTCTTC

CDR3 length: 17
D gene: NA
V gene: TRBV15
clone size: NA
J gene: TRBJ1-4
CDR3 protein: CATGGSRGQPANEKLFF
CDR3 DNA: TGTGCCACCGGCGGAAGCAGGGGCCAACCGGCTAATGAAAAACTGTTTTTT

CDR3 length: 14
D gene: TRBD1
V gene: TRBV29-1
clone size: NA
J gene: TRBJ2-3
CDR3 protein: CSADRQGLTDTQYF
CDR3 DNA: TGCAGCGCCGATCGACAGGGGCTAACAGATACGCAGTATTTT

CDR3 length: 13
D gene: NA
V gene: TRBV7-2
clone size: NA
J gene: TRBJ2-7
CDR3 protein: CASSLAWGQEQYF
CDR3 DNA: TGTGCCAGCAGCTTAGCGTGGGGGCAAGAGCAGTACTTC

CDR3 length: 16
D gene: NA
V gene: TRBV7-8
clone size: once
J gene: TRBJ1-5
CDR3 protein: CASSLDRGGGNQPQHF
CDR3 DNA: TGTGCCAGCAGCTTAGATCGGGGTGGAGGCAATCAGCCCCAGCATTTT

CDR3 length: 16
D gene: TRBD1
V gene: TRBV29-1
clone size: NA
J gene: TRBJ1-2
CDR3 protein: CSVSPLLGQALYGYTF
CDR3 DNA: TGCAGCGTTTCACCCCTTTTGGGACAGGCCCTCTATGGCTACACCTTC